The sample holds one count of the clone carrying this T cell receptor (beta chain). Original analysis: Nucleated cell counts were estimated from reference gene primer amplification. The assay was immunoSEQ multiplex PCR, and TCRdb's table has in-frame clones only and misses some. The V and J calls and clone size are taken from that table; D and trimming were inferred from the DNA. The table records about 300,000 clones, 85% to 90% of them present only once. These data originate in a study of blood T cell repertoires in COVID-19. The overall study: From the United States, Italy and Spain came samples of acute and convalescent COVID-19. The analysed material was cDNA or gDNA that came from T cells, B-cell-depleted T cells, or PBMCs.

The CDR3 is 13 amino acids. With V trimmed by 3 bases and J by 7 bases, 0 bases remained unmatched. Germline-derived CDR1 and CDR2 are LGHDT and YNNKEL (reference sequence). The chain has TRBV3-1 (or the pseudogene TRBV3-2) and TRBJ2-1; 10 bases agree with TRBD1. Sequenced input: PBMCs or T cells enriched from blood (not recorded which). The sequence was collected from a man aged 25 to 45 who had recovered from COVID-19. CDR3 region: CASSQGQGNEQFF. The DNA for the CDR3 is TGTGCCAGCAGCCAGGGACAGGGGAATGAGCAGTTCTTC.